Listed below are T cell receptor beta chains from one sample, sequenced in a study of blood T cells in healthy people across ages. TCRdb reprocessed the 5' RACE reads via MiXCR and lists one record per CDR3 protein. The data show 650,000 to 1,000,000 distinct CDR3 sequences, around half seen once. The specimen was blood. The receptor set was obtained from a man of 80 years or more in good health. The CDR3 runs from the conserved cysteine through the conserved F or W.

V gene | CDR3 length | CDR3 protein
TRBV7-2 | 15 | CASSPSGISSDTQYF
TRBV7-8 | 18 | CASSPLRTGGYTQGTQYF
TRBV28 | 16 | CASSTPGTGGRKTQYF
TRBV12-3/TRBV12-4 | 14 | CASRHTKATMIYTF
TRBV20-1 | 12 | CSARMTSLEQYF
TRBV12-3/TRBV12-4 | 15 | CASSPPQPYKETQYF
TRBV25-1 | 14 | CACSEREGTYEQYF
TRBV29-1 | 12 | CSVEGGTGKLFF
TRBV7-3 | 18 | CASSLVSPLAGTTGELFF
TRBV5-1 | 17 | CASSDPQGLAGNGEQFF
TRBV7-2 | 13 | CASSFRINYEQYF
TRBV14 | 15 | CASSQVAGVNEKLFF
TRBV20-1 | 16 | CSARKTGTGGTGELFF
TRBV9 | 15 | CASTLGTGGINEQFF
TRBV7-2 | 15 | CASSLRASGLGEQFF
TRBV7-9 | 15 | CASSLPAGERETQYF
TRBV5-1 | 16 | CASSLGQGTLRNEQFF
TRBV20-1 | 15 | CSATLPTRNNYGYTF
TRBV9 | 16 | CASSGTFGQGGEKLFF
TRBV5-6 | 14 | CASSLSGARYGYTF
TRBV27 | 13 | CASRTGFGETQYF
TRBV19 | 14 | CASSTTGWSYEQYF
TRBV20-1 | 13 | CSASGGRRQPQHF
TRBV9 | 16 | CASSVEFRKGPDTQYF
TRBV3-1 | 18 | CASSQRRQLMGKTYEQYF
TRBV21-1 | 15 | CASSKEGTNGHEQFF
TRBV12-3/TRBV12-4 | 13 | CASSPRSGYEQFF
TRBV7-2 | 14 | CASSLVLSTGELFF
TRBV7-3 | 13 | CASSVTGLGEQYF
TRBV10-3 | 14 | CAISEGERNSPLHF
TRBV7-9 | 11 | CASASGGQQYF
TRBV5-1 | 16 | CASSLAGGLTYNEQFF
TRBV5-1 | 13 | CASSAGINNEQFF
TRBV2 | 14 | CASRVWGTGRTQYF
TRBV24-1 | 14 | CATSDTGENQPQHF
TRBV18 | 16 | CASSSTQRLSEDTQYF
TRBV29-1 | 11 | CSVDPGGEAFF
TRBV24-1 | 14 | CATSGGGFTDTQYF
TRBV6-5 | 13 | CASSKGPGNEQYF
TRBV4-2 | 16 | CASSQSGRGDYNEQYF
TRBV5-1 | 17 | CASSLGSGLGPYNEQFF
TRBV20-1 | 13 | CSARDLQTNIQYF
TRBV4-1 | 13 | CASSQLRSEKLFF
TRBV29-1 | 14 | CSVGGLVEHNEQFF
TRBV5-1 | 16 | CASSLGTALNTGELFF
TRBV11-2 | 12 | CASSFVPDTQYF
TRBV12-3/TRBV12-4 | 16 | CASSPTTGAGSYEQYF
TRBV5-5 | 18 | CASSLGGQALSSYNEQYF
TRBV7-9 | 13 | CASSLYGDDEQFF
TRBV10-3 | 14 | CAISTGGSNQPQHF
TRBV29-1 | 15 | CSVYTGGVAKNIQYF
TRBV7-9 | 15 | CASSLWREQADTQYF
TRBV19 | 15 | CASSIGSGPANEQFF